Presented here are 8 T cell receptor beta chains from one specimen sequenced in a study of spatial heterogeneity in lung cancer. Via MiXCR, TCRdb re-called the 5' RACE reads, giving one row per CDR3 protein. This table holds under 150,000 distinct CDR3 sequences, 12% found once. Time point here: blood at routine non-recurrence follow-up after resection. The input material, whole RNA from tumor, nontumor lung or frozen PBMC, was sequenced unsorted. The sequences come from PBMCs, collected at follow-up. These receptors were obtained from a male donor with early-stage non-small cell lung cancer.

The gene calls are TRBV9 and TRBJ2-3; D possibly corresponds to TRBD2 (7 bases). Germline V CDR1 and CDR2: SGDLS, YYNGEE. This CDR3 is built from 16 residues. Trimming took 4 bases from V and 4 from J, leaving 19 bases between them. The CDR3 DNA reads as TGTGCCAGCAGCCCCTTCGGGGCGGGGGCCTCAGATACGCAGTATTTT. This translates into CASSPFGAGASDTQYF.

This clonotype has more than one count but fewer than ten. The gene calls are TRBV11-1 and TRBJ2-1; 7 bases map to TRBD1. Germline lookup yields CDR1 SGHAT and CDR2 FQDESV (reference sequence). The J segment lost 6 bases and the V segment lost 1 base, leaving 9 bases of the junction unmatched. This CDR3 has 16 amino acids. CDR3 nucleotide sequence: TGTGCCAGCAGCTTAGGGCAGGGGGTAGTAGGCAATGAGCAGTTCTTC. It codes for CASSLGQGVVGNEQFF.

In nucleotides, the CDR3 is TGCAGTGCTACCGAGACCATAGCCAAAAACATTCAGTACTTC. It translates to CSATETIAKNIQYF. The rearrangement links TRBV20-1 to TRBJ2-4; no reliable D call. V lost 4 bases and J lost 0, with 10 bases in between. The CDR3 extends over 14 amino acids. CDR1 and CDR2 from the germline V gene are DFQATT and SNEGSKA (reference sequence).

This clonotype occurred a few times. This chain uses TRBV20-1 with TRBJ2-7; 13 positions agree with TRBD2. This CDR3 is built from 14 residues. V lost 5 bases, J lost 2 bases, and 3 bases stayed unmatched. Germline V gives CDR1 DFQATT, CDR2 SNEGSKA (reference sequence). The CDR3 loop is CSAGGTSGAYEQYF. CDR3 nucleotide sequence: TGCAGTGCTGGTGGGACTAGCGGGGCCTACGAGCAGTACTTC.

The chain couples TRBV28 to TRBJ2-3; 7 bases fit TRBD1. The length of the CDR3 is 14 residues. Germline values: CDR1 MDHEN, CDR2 SYDVKM. The junction had 7 bases not matched to a gene; V was cut back by 8 bases and J by 2 bases. In nucleotides, the CDR3 is TGTGCCAGCGGTATGGGACAGTTCACAGATACGCAGTATTTT. Its translation: CASGMGQFTDTQYF.

This clonotype has a handful of counts. The gene calls are TRBV15 and TRBJ1-5, with 8 bases fitting TRBD1. The V gene end was trimmed by 5 bases and the J gene end by 7 bases; junction bases not matched to a gene: 19. This CDR3 contains 18 residues. Looked up from germline, CDR1 is LNHNV and CDR2 is YYDKDF (reference sequence). The CDR3 DNA is TGTGCCACCAGCCCCCAAGACGGCCCCAGGGGGCGCGACCAGCCCCAGCATTTT. Its translation: CATSPQDGPRGRDQPQHF.

This chain uses TRBV27 with TRBJ1-5; weak D call: TRBD1 (5 bases). V was shortened by 3 bases and J by 5 bases, with 14 bases between the two germline ends. Germline V gene data show CDR1 as MNHEY and CDR2 as SMNVEV (reference sequence). CDR3 size: 15 residues. CDR3 in amino acids: CASSFSWDYYQPQHF. In nucleotides, the CDR3 is TGTGCCAGCAGTTTCTCCTGGGACTACTATCAGCCCCAGCATTTT.

The chain employs TRBV10-2 and TRBJ2-3, with D perhaps TRBD2 (6 bases). CDR1 and CDR2 from the germline V gene are WSHSY and SAAADI. The CDR3 consists of 15 residues. The V end was cut by 5 bases, the J end by 3 bases, with 15 bases between. DNA of the CDR3: TGCGCCAGCAGTTGGACCGGGCGGGGAACAGATACGCAGTATTTT. Translation: CASSWTGRGTDTQYF.